This TCR beta chain was profiled in a study of blood T cell repertoires in COVID-19. Background on the study: Specimens from acute and convalescent COVID-19 originated in the United States, Italy and Spain. Nucleic acid was either cDNA or gDNA, and it came from T cells, B-cell-depleted T cells, or PBMCs.

This table comes from immunoSEQ multiplex PCR, and its TCRdb copy is limited to in-frame clones, with some not included. Of about 200,000 clones listed, roughly 84% were seen once; the top ten hold roughly 30%. V shed 2 bases and J shed 8 bases, with 15 bases lying between them. Per the germline V gene, CDR1 is MNHEY and CDR2 is SMNVEV (reference sequence). The CDR3 is 14 residues long. The sequencing sample was made of peripheral blood. The receptor was isolated from a man aged 35-49 years with acute or convalescent COVID-19. The chain carries TRBV27 and TRBJ1-2; tentatively, D is TRBD1 (6 bases). The CDR3 nucleotides are TGTGCCAGCAGTTTAACAGGGTTTTCGAGCGGCTACACCTTC. This encodes CASSLTGFSSGYTF.